These 6 T cell receptor beta chains came from one sample sequenced in a study of OX40 agonist ivuxolimab in advanced cancers. TCRdb's table, derived via immunoSEQ multiplex PCR, lists solely in-frame clones and lacks some. The data hold approximately 46,000 clones, with roughly 80% observed a single time. Here the sequenced sample was CD4+ or CD8+ T cells sorted from blood, taken in a trial of the OX40 agonist ivuxolimab. The receptors were gathered from an adult with an advanced solid tumor such as melanoma, head and neck, liver or kidney cancer.

This rearrangement joins TRBV4-2 to TRBJ2-3, with 8 bases identical to TRBD2. Germline CDR1 LGHNA, CDR2 YNFKEQ. The CDR3 has 17 residues. Germline trimming cut 0 bases from V and 1 base from J; bases unmatched to any gene: 6. The chain's CDR3 is CASSQDSREAGTDTQYF. CDR3 sequence (DNA): TGTGCCAGCAGCCAAGATTCGCGGGAGGCCGGCACAGATACGCAGTATTTT.

The chain combines TRBV5-4 with TRBJ2-3; D may match TRBD1 or TRBD2 (6 bases each). The V gene lost 0 bases and the J gene lost 5 bases, with 16 bases spanning the gap. The CDR3 is 16 residues long. The germline V gene has CDR1 SGHNT and CDR2 YYREEE (reference sequence). The CDR3 protein is CASSLEGGRVLDTQYF. CDR3 in DNA: TGTGCCAGCAGCTTGGAGGGGGGCAGGGTCCTAGATACGCAGTATTTT. The complete variable domain, with remaining parts taken from reference TRBV5-4 and TRBJ2-3, reads ETGVTQSPTHLIKTRGQQVTLRCSSQSGHNTVSWYQQALGQGPQFIFQYYREEENGRGNFPPRFSGLQFPNYSSELNVNALELDDSALYLCASSLEGGRVLDTQYFGPGTRLTVL.

This chain uses TRBV5-5 with TRBJ1-1; D is ambiguous. Germline V gives CDR1 SGHKS, CDR2 YYEKEE (reference sequence). V lost 1 base and J 7 bases, leaving 14 bases between the germline ends. The CDR3 consists of 14 residues. The DNA of the CDR3 is TGTGCCAGCAGCTTGAGACCCATGGCCGGTGAAGCTTTCTTT. It is translated as CASSLRPMAGEAFF.

The V and J genes are TRBV4-1 and TRBJ2-1; possible D gene TRBD2, 5 bases. Germline V gene sequence: CDR1 MGHRA, CDR2 YSYEKL. The length of the CDR3 is 12 residues. V was pared by 0 bases and J by 13 bases, with 10 bases between. CDR3 sequence reads: CASSQDGVHQFF. In DNA form, the CDR3 reads TGCGCCAGCAGCCAAGACGGGGTGCATCAGTTCTTC.

This clone has a handful of counts. V usage is TRBV7-2 and J usage is TRBJ1-3; D is undetermined. Looked up from germline, CDR1 is SGHTA and CDR2 is FQGNSA. V dropped 5 bases and J dropped 0 bases, with 14 bases sitting between them. The CDR3 runs 16 residues. CDR3 sequence (DNA): TGTGCCAGCAGCATTAGCATCGGGCGCTCTGGAAACACCATATATTTT. Amino acid sequence: CASSISIGRSGNTIYF.

The genes are TRBV9 and TRBJ2-7, with 7 bases fitting TRBD1. Trimming took 3 bases from V and 3 from J; bases not matched to a gene: 6. Germline V gives CDR1 SGDLS, CDR2 YYNGEE. The CDR3 is made up of 14 amino acids. CDR3 protein: CASSAGDSLYEQYF. CDR3 DNA: TGTGCCAGCAGCGCCGGGGACAGCCTCTACGAGCAGTACTTC.